The rows below give T cell receptor beta chains drawn from one sample of a study of blood T cells in healthy people across ages. TCRdb recomputed calls from the 5' RACE reads with MiXCR, one row per CDR3 protein. There are approximately 900,000 distinct CDR3 sequences in the sample; roughly 52% occur only once, and 13% lies in the top ten. Sequenced input: blood. These receptors originate from a man between 25 and 39 years old in good health. Each CDR3 is given with its conserved first and last residue. D genes are given only for firm matches. Clone sizes are given selectively: once, few, many, or a class where the clone is expanded.

v_call	clone_size	d_call	j_call	cdr3_length	cdr3_nt	cdr3_aa
TRBV6-4	once	.	TRBJ2-2	14	TGTGCCAGCAGAATCTTATCAGCCACCGGGGAGCTGTTTTTT	CASRILSATGELFF
TRBV27	.	.	TRBJ1-2	16	TGTGCCAGCAGCCCCTCAGCAGGGAATGAAGACTATGGCTACACCTTC	CASSPSAGNEDYGYTF
TRBV10-3	few	TRBD1	TRBJ1-1	15	TGTGCCATCAGTGAGCCGACAGGGTTTAGAACTGAAGCTTTCTTT	CAISEPTGFRTEAFF
TRBV4-3	.	.	TRBJ1-2	14	TGCGCCAGCAGTTTTAATCCGTTTAACTATGGCTACACCTTC	CASSFNPFNYGYTF
TRBV10-3	.	.	TRBJ1-4	14	TGTGCCATCAGTGACAGTGCAACTAATGAAAAACTGTTTTTT	CAISDSATNEKLFF
TRBV11-2	.	.	TRBJ2-5	16	TGTGCCAGCAGCTTATCGCAGGGCAGGGGACAAGGGACCCAGTACTTC	CASSLSQGRGQGTQYF
TRBV25-1	.	.	TRBJ2-3	14	TGTGCCAGCAGTCCCACTAGGGACACAGATACGCAGTATTTT	CASSPTRDTDTQYF
TRBV5-5	.	.	TRBJ2-1	13	TGTGCCAGCAGCTTGGACCGCGATACTGAGCAGTTCTTC	CASSLDRDTEQFF
TRBV20-1	.	TRBD2	TRBJ2-7	15	TGCAGTGCTAGACCCCTAGCGGGAGGGATCTACGAGCAGTACTTC	CSARPLAGGIYEQYF
TRBV30	few	.	TRBJ1-2	12	TGTGCCTGGAGTAGGAGTAACTATGGCTACACCTTC	CAWSRSNYGYTF
TRBV2	few	.	TRBJ2-7	11	TGTGCCAGCAGTGCGCTCCACGAGCAGTACTTC	CASSALHEQYF
TRBV27	.	TRBD2	TRBJ2-3	15	TGTGCCGCGGGGGAGGGTCCCTATAGCACAGATACGCAGTATTTT	CAAGEGPYSTDTQYF
TRBV5-1	.	TRBD1	TRBJ1-1	15	TGCGCCAGCAGCTTCGATACAGGGGCGAACACTGAAGCTTTCTTT	CASSFDTGANTEAFF
TRBV28	few	TRBD2	TRBJ2-4	20	TGTGCCAGCAGACAGAATCCGGGACTAGCGGGGGGACTAGCCAAAAACATTCAGTACTTC	CASRQNPGLAGGLAKNIQYF
TRBV12-3/TRBV12-4	.	TRBD2	TRBJ2-5	14	TGTGCCATCAAATGGGAGGGGTTCTACAATGAGCAGTACTTC	CAIKWEGFYNEQYF
TRBV3-1	.	.	TRBJ1-1	14	TGTGCCAGCACTTTGGGGGGCATCAACACTGAAGCTTTCTTT	CASTLGGINTEAFF
TRBV12-3/TRBV12-4	.	.	TRBJ1-1	14	TGTGCCAGCAGACCGGAGGGGGGAGCCACTGAAGCTTTCTTT	CASRPEGGATEAFF
TRBV9	.	.	TRBJ2-5	17	TGTGCCAGCAGCGGCGGGGGACAGGTGATCCTCCAAGAGACCCAGTACTTC	CASSGGGQVILQETQYF
TRBV11-3	.	.	TRBJ2-1	16	TGTGCCAGCAGCTTATCTTATGGGGGGACCTACAATGAGCAGTTCTTC	CASSLSYGGTYNEQFF
TRBV7-2	once	.	TRBJ1-2	14	TGTGCCAGCAGCTTCGACAGAGAAGGAGGAGGCTACACCTTC	CASSFDREGGGYTF
TRBV6-5	few	.	TRBJ2-1	13	TGTGCCAGCGCTTCTTACGGGGGCAATGAGCAGTTCTTC	CASASYGGNEQFF
TRBV7-3	few	TRBD2	TRBJ2-3	18	TGTGCCAGCAGCTCCAACCTCCTAGCGGGGGGGAGCACAGATACGCAGTATTTT	CASSSNLLAGGSTDTQYF
TRBV20-1	.	TRBD2	TRBJ2-1	15	TGCAGTGCGCCGGACCGGGGGGGCTCCTACAATGAGCAGTTCTTC	CSAPDRGGSYNEQFF
TRBV20-1	.	.	TRBJ2-1	12	TGCAGTGCTAGAGATCTGGGAACTGAGCAGTTCTTC	CSARDLGTEQFF
TRBV5-1	few	.	TRBJ2-3	14	TGCGCCAGCGCCGTGACCGGGGCCACAGATACGCAGTATTTT	CASAVTGATDTQYF
TRBV20-1	.	.	TRBJ2-7	13	TGCAGTGCTGGAACTAGTGACGGCTACGAGCAGTACTTC	CSAGTSDGYEQYF
TRBV7-9	.	.	TRBJ2-3	16	TGTGCCAGCAGCTTAAGAGCCGGGGGTCGCACAGATACGCGGTATTTT	CASSLRAGGRTDTRYF
TRBV7-2	.	TRBD1	TRBJ2-7	14	TGTGCCAGCAGCTCCCGACAGGGGTTGTCTGAGCAGTACTTC	CASSSRQGLSEQYF
TRBV20-1	few	TRBD1	TRBJ2-7	12	TGCAGTGCTAGAGAGGGACAGGGAAAGCAGTACTTC	CSAREGQGKQYF
TRBV10-3	few	TRBD2	TRBJ2-3	17	TGTGCCATCAGTGAGACTAGCGGGGGCCTAAGCACAGATACGCAGTATTTT	CAISETSGGLSTDTQYF
TRBV5-1	.	.	TRBJ1-1	15	TGCGCCAGCAGCTTGGCTTATGGGGGGAACACTGAAGCTTTCTTT	CASSLAYGGNTEAFF
TRBV2	.	.	TRBJ1-6	16	TGTGCCAGCAGGGACGAGGGTTCCTCCTATAATTCACCCCTCCACTTT	CASRDEGSSYNSPLHF
TRBV3-1	.	.	TRBJ2-3	14	TGTGCCAGCAGCCAAAGGTCTGGGGCAGATACGCAGTATTTT	CASSQRSGADTQYF
TRBV4-3	few	.	TRBJ2-7	14	TGCGCCAGCAGCTACGGGGGGCCCCGGGACGAGCAGTACTTC	CASSYGGPRDEQYF
TRBV10-3	.	.	TRBJ1-4	18	TGTGCCATCAGTGACGTCCAGGGTATGGGTCGGACTAATGAAAAACTGTTTTTT	CAISDVQGMGRTNEKLFF
TRBV20-1	few	.	TRBJ2-3	14	TGCAGTGCTCAATCCGGGACCATCACAGATACGCAGTATTTT	CSAQSGTITDTQYF
TRBV12-3/TRBV12-4	.	.	TRBJ2-4	12	TGTGCCAGCAGTGGGGATCCACACATTCAGTACTTC	CASSGDPHIQYF
TRBV6-1	.	.	TRBJ2-7	15	TGTGCCAGCAGTGAAGCGGGCAGGCGCTCCTACGAGCAGTACTTC	CASSEAGRRSYEQYF
TRBV12-3/TRBV12-4	few	.	TRBJ1-1	13	TGTGCCAGCAGTTTAATGGGGGGCACTGAAGCTTTCTTT	CASSLMGGTEAFF
TRBV6-1	.	.	TRBJ2-7	15	TGTGCCAGCAGTGCACCTAAGGGCAGAAGGGACGAGCAGTACTTC	CASSAPKGRRDEQYF
TRBV4-2	.	.	TRBJ2-3	16	TGTGCCAGCAGCCAAGGTAGGGGGACAAACACAGATACGCAGTATTTT	CASSQGRGTNTDTQYF
TRBV4-1	.	.	TRBJ1-1	13	TGCGTCAGCAGCCCGGGGGCAGACTCCGAAGGTTTCTTT	CVSSPGADSEGFF
TRBV20-1	.	.	TRBJ2-3	13	TGTAGTGCTCCGGACTGGATGGAGGATACGCAGTATTTT	CSAPDWMEDTQYF
TRBV12-3/TRBV12-4	.	.	TRBJ1-5	13	TGTGCCAGCAGCCGACAGTTTAATCAGCCCCAGCATTTT	CASSRQFNQPQHF
TRBV20-1	.	TRBD1	TRBJ1-2	13	TGCAGTACCCAAGTACAGGGGGACTATGGCTACACCTTC	CSTQVQGDYGYTF
TRBV13	.	.	TRBJ2-7	15	TGTGCCAGCAGCTTAACGGGACACAATTCCTACGAGCAGTACTTC	CASSLTGHNSYEQYF
TRBV7-2	.	TRBD2	TRBJ2-4	15	TGTGCCAGCAGCTTAGCGGGGGGGGTGAAAAACATTCAGTACTTC	CASSLAGGVKNIQYF
TRBV7-4	.	TRBD2	TRBJ2-7	15	TGTGCCAGCAGCGCAGGGACTAGCGGTAGTGACGAGCAGTACTTC	CASSAGTSGSDEQYF
TRBV5-1	many	.	TRBJ1-5	13	TGTGCCAGCAGTTCGGATAGCAATCAGCCCCAGCATTTT	CASSSDSNQPQHF
TRBV29-1	.	.	TRBJ2-7	14	TGCAGCGTTGAAGGTGGTGGAACCCCCTACGAGCAGTACTTC	CSVEGGGTPYEQYF
TRBV12-3/TRBV12-4	.	.	TRBJ2-4	13	TGTGCCAGCAGTTGGGGGCGGGGCGGCATTCAGTACTTC	CASSWGRGGIQYF
TRBV28	.	.	TRBJ1-4	14	TGTGCCACCATCAAAGGGGGTCAGTATGGAAAACTGTTTTTT	CATIKGGQYGKLFF
TRBV4-1	.	TRBD2	TRBJ2-1	18	TGCGCCAGCAGCCAAGTGGGTATGGGACTAGCCTCCTACAATGAGCAGTTCTTC	CASSQVGMGLASYNEQFF